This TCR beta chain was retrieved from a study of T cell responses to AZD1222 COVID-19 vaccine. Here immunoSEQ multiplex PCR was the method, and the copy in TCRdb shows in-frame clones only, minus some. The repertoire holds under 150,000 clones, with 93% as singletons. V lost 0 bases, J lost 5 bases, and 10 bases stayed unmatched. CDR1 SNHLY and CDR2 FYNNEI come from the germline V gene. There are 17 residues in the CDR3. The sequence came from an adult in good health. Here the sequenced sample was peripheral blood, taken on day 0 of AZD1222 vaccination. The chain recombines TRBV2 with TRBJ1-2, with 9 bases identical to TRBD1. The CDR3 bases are TGTGCCAGCAGTGAAGCGTCATTAGGGACAGGGAGGTATGGCTACACCTTC. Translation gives CASSEASLGTGRYGYTF.